What follows are 29 T cell receptor beta chains derived from one specimen sequenced in a study of PD-1 blockade in classical Hodgkin lymphoma. Clones were sequenced by immunoSEQ multiplex PCR, and TCRdb holds only the in-frame ones, with some missing. The data hold about 4,000 clones, with 55% to 85% observed a single time. Specified time point: cycle 4 day 1 (C4D1), after more than five weeks of nivolumab. Each patient relapsed following autologous stem cell transplantation, and prior brentuximab vedotin exposure differed. Magnetic negative selection of thawed PBMCs yielded the CD8+ T cells. The sequencing here drew on CD8+ T cells from blood, taken before the fourth cycle of nivolumab. The receptors come from a human donor with classical Hodgkin lymphoma.

The chain has TRBV7-2 and TRBJ2-7; D ambiguous. The germline V gene has CDR1 SGHTA and CDR2 FQGNSA. Trimming stripped 6 bases from V and 2 bases from J, with 14 bases between. The length of the CDR3 is 14 residues. Written as DNA, the CDR3 is TGTGCCAGCAGACCCGGAGCAGACCCCTACGAGCAGTACTTC. It codes for CASRPGADPYEQYF.

This chain links TRBV4-3 with TRBJ2-1, with 7 positions matching TRBD1. Trimming removed 4 bases from V and 5 bases from J; junction bases left unmatched: 14. CDR1 is LGHNA and CDR2 is YSLEER in the germline V gene. CDR3 length: 17 amino acids. This chain's CDR3 is CASSRKPQGESDNEQFF. CDR3 sequence (DNA): TGCGCCAGCAGCCGAAAGCCGCAGGGGGAGAGTGACAATGAGCAGTTCTTC.

This clone was detected only once. This chain connects TRBV4-1 to TRBJ1-3; D unresolved. This CDR3 is built from 19 residues. The V end lost 0 bases, the J end lost 0 bases, and 18 bases lay between the germline ends. Germline lookup yields CDR1 MGHRA and CDR2 YSYEKL. The DNA for the CDR3 is TGCGCCAGCAGCCAAGATAGCACCGGGCGACTCCTCTCTGGAAACACCATATATTTT. It codes for CASSQDSTGRLLSGNTIYF.

The chain recombines TRBV7-9 with TRBJ1-4; D is possibly TRBD1 (6 bases). The CDR3 extends over 19 amino acids. The V gene lost 3 bases and the J gene lost 2 bases, with 22 bases spanning the gap. CDR1 is SEHNR, CDR2 FQNEAQ, per germline (reference sequence). CDR3 region: CASSFFDGRRTVTNEKLFF. The DNA for the CDR3 is TGTGCCAGCAGCTTCTTCGACGGCCGGAGGACAGTCACTAATGAAAAACTGTTTTTT.

V usage is TRBV11-3 and J usage is TRBJ2-1, with 8 positions matching TRBD2. V shed 3 bases, J shed 9 bases, and the junction held 1 base outside the gene matches. CDR1 is SGHNT, CDR2 YENEEA, per germline. There are 12 residues in the CDR3. CDR3 sequence (DNA): TGTGCCAGCAGCTTGGGACTAGGTGAGCAGTTCTTC. The encoded protein is CASSLGLGEQFF. The full variable domain, rest sourced from reference TRBV11-3 and TRBJ2-1, is EAGVVQSPRYKIIEKKQPVAFWCNPISGHNTLYWYLQNLGQGPELLIRYENEEAVDDSQLPKDRFSAERLKGVDSTLKIQPAELGDSAVYLCASSLGLGEQFFGPGTRLTVL.

The chain recombines TRBV7-9 with TRBJ2-5; D is possibly TRBD1 (5 bases). The CDR3 sequence is 16 residues long. Deletions cut 1 base from V and 1 base from J, with 13 bases between. CDR1 is SEHNR and CDR2 is FQNEAQ in the germline V gene (reference sequence). In nucleotides, the CDR3 is TGTGCCAGCAGCTTAGTCCTCGTGGGGCTCCAAGAGACCCAGTACTTC. Protein product: CASSLVLVGLQETQYF.

The CDR3 protein is CASSLNAAFLEPGNTIYF. The DNA of the CDR3 is TGTGCCAGCAGCTTAAATGCAGCCTTCTTGGAGCCCGGAAACACCATATATTTT. The rearrangement joins TRBV11-2 to TRBJ1-3; the D is unclear. Trimming left V 2 bases short and J 4 bases short, with 21 bases between. The CDR3 length is 18 residues. Per the germline V gene, CDR1 is SGHAT and CDR2 is FQNNGV.

The chain employs TRBV2 and TRBJ2-7; a possible D gene is TRBD2 (6 bases). This CDR3 has 18 amino acids. Germline lookup yields CDR1 SNHLY and CDR2 FYNNEI. Deletions cut 8 bases from V and 1 base from J, with 27 bases between. The chain's CDR3 is CASLGGTDTRRLSYEQYV. The CDR3 DNA sequence: TGTGCCAGCCTTGGAGGGACCGACACACGAAGGCTTTCCTACGAGCAGTACGTC.

The count of this clone is one. The V and J genes are TRBV6-4 and TRBJ2-7; 9 bases agree with TRBD2. Germline V CDR1 and CDR2: MRHNA, SNTAGT. The trim removed 0 bases at V and 0 bases at J, leaving 3 bases unmatched. The CDR3 contains 16 residues. CDR3 nucleotides: TGTGCCAGCAGTGACTCGGCGGGGGGGAGCTCCTACGAGCAGTACGTC. Encoded protein: CASSDSAGGSSYEQYV.

The CDR3: CASSLFLGYEQYV. CDR3 coding DNA: TGTGCTAGCAGCTTATTTTTAGGCTACGAGCAGTACGTC. The chain employs TRBV7-7 and TRBJ2-7, with no clear D. The length of the CDR3 is 13 residues. The germline V gene has CDR1 SSHAT and CDR2 FNYEAQ (reference sequence).

The chain has TRBV9 and TRBJ2-5, with 12 bases lining up with TRBD2. CDR1 and CDR2 (germline): SGDLS, YYNGEE. Trimming took 3 bases from V and 2 from J; bases not matched to a gene: 8. This CDR3 is built from 17 residues. CDR3 nucleotide sequence: TGTGCCAGCAGCGCCTTCGGACTAGCGGGGCCACAAGAGACCCAGTACTTC. Protein: CASSAFGLAGPQETQYF.

The chain links TRBV19 to TRBJ2-3, with D possibly being TRBD2 (5 bases). The germline gives CDR1 LNHDA, CDR2 SQIVND (reference sequence). The CDR3 is 13 residues long. Trimming took off 8 bases at V and 6 bases at J, with 15 bases between the two ends. The CDR3, as DNA: TGTGCCAGTGGACTGGGCTTTTTGGATACGCAGTATTTT. This sequence encodes CASGLGFLDTQYF.

This chain connects TRBV5-5 to TRBJ2-7; D gene ambiguous. The germline CDR1 and CDR2 sequences are SGHKS and YYEKEE (reference sequence). The CDR3 extends over 13 amino acids. The V end was cut by 0 bases, the J end by 7 bases, with 11 bases between. The DNA for the CDR3 is TGTGCCAGCAGCTTGGAACGGGCCCTAGAGCAGTACGTC. Its protein is CASSLERALEQYV.

The chain carries TRBV28 and TRBJ2-7; 8 positions agree with TRBD1. Germline V CDR1 and CDR2: MDHEN, SYDVKM. The CDR3 spans 14 residues. J gave up 3 bases and V 1 base, and 2 bases lay outside the gene matches. CDR3 residues: CASSLYTGGYEQYV. CDR3 DNA: TGTGCCAGCAGTTTATATACAGGGGGCTACGAGCAGTACGTC.

This clone occurred a few times. V usage is TRBV5-1 and J usage is TRBJ2-7; 11 bases align to TRBD1. The junction had 3 bases not matched to a gene; V was cut back by 1 base and J by 3 bases. The length of the CDR3 is 15 residues. CDR1 and CDR2 from the germline V gene are SGHRS and YFSETQ. Written as DNA, the CDR3 is TGCGCCAGCAGCTTGATCGGGACAGGGGGCTACGAGCAGTACTTC. It is translated as CASSLIGTGGYEQYF.

This clone was observed a few times. The chain combines TRBV2 with TRBJ1-6, with D uncertain. Between the trimmed V and J ends, which lost 6 bases and 9 bases, there was a span of 15 bases. CDR3 size: 14 residues. Germline CDR1 is SNHLY and CDR2 is FYNNEI. The CDR3 loop is CASSADAGGSPLHF. Written as DNA, the CDR3 is TGTGCCAGCAGCGCGGACGCGGGAGGTTCACCCCTCCACTTT. Filled out from reference TRBV2 and TRBJ1-6, the complete variable domain reads EPEVTQTPSHQVTQMGQEVILRCVPISNHLYFYWYRQILGQKVEFLVSFYNNEISEKSEIFDDQFSVERPDGSNFTLKIRSTKLEDSAMYFCASSADAGGSPLHFGNGTRLTVT.

DNA for the CDR3: TGTGCCAGCAGTTATTACAGGGCAACTAATGAAAAACTGTTTTTT. Its protein is CASSYYRATNEKLFF. This sequence joins TRBV6-5 and TRBJ1-4; D perhaps matches TRBD1 (6 bases). The germline V and J ends were trimmed by 3 bases and 0 bases, with 8 bases remaining between them. This CDR3 comprises 15 residues. Germline V gene sequence: CDR1 MNHEY, CDR2 SVGAGI.

The CDR3 DNA is TGTGCCAGCTGGGGACAGGCCAGCTCCTACGAGCAGTACGTC. It translates to CASWGQASSYEQYV. The rearrangement uses TRBV27 and TRBJ2-7; 8 nucleotides line up with TRBD1. The CDR3 length is 14 residues. J was trimmed by 0 bases and V by 8 bases; bases with no gene match: 6. From germline, CDR1 is MNHEY and CDR2 SMNVEV (reference sequence).

The chain has TRBV19 and TRBJ1-6; D ambiguous. Per the germline V gene, CDR1 is LNHDA and CDR2 is SQIVND (reference sequence). The CDR3 sequence is 15 residues long. V dropped 6 bases and J dropped 0 bases, with 9 bases sitting between them. CDR3 in DNA: TGTGCCAGTAGCCCGAGTAGCTCCTATAATTCACCCCTCCACTTT. This sequence encodes CASSPSSSYNSPLHF.

The chain uses TRBV6-6 and TRBJ2-1; possibly TRBD1 for D (5 bases). Trimming cost V 4 bases and J 5 bases, with 6 bases left between them. CDR3 size: 12 residues. The germline V gene encodes CDR1 MNHNY and CDR2 SVGAGI (reference sequence). CDR3 bases: TGTGCCAGCAGTTTACAGGACAATGAGCAGTTCTTC. Translating gives CASSLQDNEQFF.

V gene TRBV27 combines with J gene TRBJ2-6; D not certain. Germline V gene sequence: CDR1 MNHEY, CDR2 SMNVEV (reference sequence). V was clipped by 2 bases and J by 0 bases, with 2 bases between them. The CDR3 has 14 residues. The CDR3 DNA is TGTGCCAGCAGTTTAAGCTCTGGGGCCAACGTCCTGACTTTC. Translating gives CASSLSSGANVLTF.

This clone was found once. The chain employs TRBV5-3 and TRBJ2-6, with D unresolved. TRBV5-3 is annotated as an ORF whose role is uncertain. Trimming removed 1 base from V and 0 bases from J, with 14 bases in between. The CDR3 length is 18 residues. The CDR3: CARSLWQATSSGANVLTF. Here the CDR3 DNA reads TGTGCCAGAAGCTTGTGGCAGGCCACCAGCTCTGGGGCCAACGTCCTGACTTTC.

The chain employs TRBV6-5 and TRBJ2-1, with no clear D. CDR1 is MNHEY and CDR2 is SVGAGI in the germline V gene. V dropped 5 bases and J dropped 5 bases, with 13 bases sitting between them. The CDR3 has 14 residues. CDR3 in amino acids: CASSPYTIDNEQFF. DNA for the CDR3: TGTGCCAGCAGTCCGTACACCATTGACAATGAGCAGTTCTTC.

This clone was counted once. The genes are TRBV4-1 and TRBJ2-3; no reliable D call. There are 14 residues in the CDR3. Germline values: CDR1 MGHRA, CDR2 YSYEKL. Between the trimmed V and J ends, which lost 4 bases and 0 bases, there was a span of 8 bases. CDR3 bases: TGCGCCAGCAGCCCGTGGGGTAGCACAGATACGCAGTATTTT. Encoded protein: CASSPWGSTDTQYF.

The CDR3 DNA is TGCGCCAGCAGCTTCGGGCCGACCGATGAAAAACTGTTTTTT. Its translation is CASSFGPTDEKLFF. The J gene is TRBJ1-4, the V gene TRBV5-1; D is unresolved. V lost 2 bases and J lost 6, with 11 bases in between. There are 14 residues in the CDR3. Per germline, CDR1 SGHRS and CDR2 YFSETQ.

V and J are TRBV10-2 and TRBJ2-1; the D gene is possibly TRBD2 (5 bases). Per germline, CDR1 WSHSY and CDR2 SAAADI. The CDR3 has 16 amino acids. The V gene lost 4 bases and the J gene lost 3 bases, with 16 bases spanning the gap. DNA for the CDR3: TGCGCCAGCAGTGTGGACTCCTCACGGTACTACAATGAGCAGTTCTTC. Translated: CASSVDSSRYYNEQFF.

The genes are TRBV28 and TRBJ2-3; D unclear. The CDR3 runs 13 residues. Trimming removed 7 bases at V and 0 bases at J, with 8 bases between. Germline V gene data show CDR1 as MDHEN and CDR2 as SYDVKM. Written as DNA, the CDR3 is TGTGCCAGCAAAAAGTCCAGCACAGATACGCAGTATTTT. This gives the protein CASKKSSTDTQYF.

The chain combines TRBV9 with TRBJ1-3; D is ambiguous. V was trimmed by 0 bases and J by 4 bases, leaving 17 bases between them. From germline, CDR1 is SGDLS and CDR2 YYNGEE. The CDR3 is 17 residues long. In nucleotides, the CDR3 is TGTGCCAGCAGCGTAGCACAGCAGACTAATCACGGAAACACCATATATTTT. Protein: CASSVAQQTNHGNTIYF.

This rearrangement joins TRBV5-5 to TRBJ1-4, with TRBD1 matching over 7 bases. The CDR3 has 14 residues. Per germline, CDR1 SGHKS and CDR2 YYEKEE (reference sequence). V dropped 4 bases and J dropped 3; count of bases not matched to a gene: 3. Written as DNA, the CDR3 is TGTGCCAGCAGCCGGACAGGTCCTAATGAAAAACTGTTTTTT. Residues: CASSRTGPNEKLFF.